This T cell receptor (beta chain) was found in a study of T-cell reconstitution after alpha-beta-depleted transplantation in children. Unique molecular identifiers tagged the TCRbeta library. TCRdb reanalysed the PCR reads using MiXCR and keeps one entry per CDR3 protein. The sample lists some 200,000 distinct CDR3 sequences, around 8.4% occurring once. General study findings and limits: Reportedly, only several hundred clones from non-depleted graft cells drove alpha-beta T-cell counts at about two months. T-cell counts and diversity were attributed mostly to newly produced T cells one year after transplant. Recipient T cells and thymic progenitors that survived were the source of the high TCRbeta diversity seen at day 60 in some patients.

Germline V lookup: CDR1 DFQATT, CDR2 SNEGSKA (reference sequence). The germline V and J ends were trimmed by 2 bases and 4 bases, with 9 bases remaining between them. The CDR3 length is 13 residues. This clonotype was observed many times. Antigen specificity is unknown. This chain links TRBV20-1 with TRBJ1-3; D is undetermined. The sequences come from PBMCs, mostly from graft donor cells, collected 360 days after TCRalphabeta/CD19-depleted stem cell transplant. This sequence was found in a male patient aged 2-15 years who had a stem cell transplant for acute myeloid leukemia, so the T cells may come from the graft donor. CDR3 bases: TGCAGTGCTAGATTTTCCAGGGGAAACACCATATATTTT. Protein product: CSARFSRGNTIYF.